Detailed here is one TCR beta chain. This entry comes from a study of blood T cell repertoires in COVID-19. Across the whole study: Collection of acute and convalescent COVID-19 samples took place in the United States, Italy and Spain. Sample material is recorded as cDNA or gDNA derived from T cells, B-cell-depleted T cells, or PBMCs.

The CDR3 is 14 amino acids. The V and J ends lost 5 bases and 2 bases, in that order; junction bases with no gene match: 8. Germline values: CDR1 SQVTM, CDR2 ANQGSEA. Original handling: Amplifying reference gene primers gave estimates of nucleated cell counts. Profiled with immunoSEQ multiplex PCR; TCRdb holds only in-frame clones, not every one. V, J and clone size were drawn from that table, and D and trimming were deduced from the DNA. The data hold about 260,000 clones, with about 85% observed a single time. The sequenced material came from peripheral blood. V gene TRBV29-1 combines with J gene TRBJ2-7, with 8 bases that match TRBD1. This sequence originates from a man aged 60 to 75 who had recovered from COVID-19. This CDR3 reads CSVLGGQAAYEQYF. The CDR3 nucleotides read TGCAGCGTTCTGGGGGGACAGGCCGCCTACGAGCAGTACTTC.